The clone carrying this T cell receptor beta chain appeared a few times. The data are from a study of blood T cells in healthy people across ages. Germline CDR1 MNHEY, CDR2 SVGEGT. CDR3 length: 15 amino acids. V lost 5 bases and J lost 1, with 14 bases in between. Primers used in a second PCR of roughly 6 to 12 cycles were a sample-barcoded 5' primer and a J-beta primer mix. TCRdb redid the calling of the 5' RACE reads with MiXCR, one entry per CDR3 protein. The sample carries some 790,000 distinct CDR3 sequences, roughly 26% recorded once. This sequence was found in a woman aged 80 or over in good health. The sequencing sample was made of blood. The chain is built from TRBV6-2 or TRBV6-3 and TRBJ1-1; D remains unclear. The CDR3 DNA reads TGTGCCAGCAGTCCTCGGCCGTCATCGAACACTGAAGCTTTCTTT. Its protein product is CASSPRPSSNTEAFF.